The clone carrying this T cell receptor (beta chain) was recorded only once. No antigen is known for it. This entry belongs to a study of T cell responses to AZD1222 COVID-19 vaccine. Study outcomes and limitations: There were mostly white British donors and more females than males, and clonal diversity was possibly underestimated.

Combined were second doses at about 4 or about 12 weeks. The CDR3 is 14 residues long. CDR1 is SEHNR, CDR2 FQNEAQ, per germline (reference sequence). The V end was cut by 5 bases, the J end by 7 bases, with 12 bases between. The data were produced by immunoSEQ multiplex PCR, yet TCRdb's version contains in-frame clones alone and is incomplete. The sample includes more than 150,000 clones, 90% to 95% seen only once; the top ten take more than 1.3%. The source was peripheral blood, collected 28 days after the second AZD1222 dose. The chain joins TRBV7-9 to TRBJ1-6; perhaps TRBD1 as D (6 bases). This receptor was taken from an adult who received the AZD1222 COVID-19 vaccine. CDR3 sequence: CASSTTGSNSPLHF. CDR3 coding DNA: TGTGCCAGCAGCACAACAGGGAGCAATTCACCCCTCCACTTT.